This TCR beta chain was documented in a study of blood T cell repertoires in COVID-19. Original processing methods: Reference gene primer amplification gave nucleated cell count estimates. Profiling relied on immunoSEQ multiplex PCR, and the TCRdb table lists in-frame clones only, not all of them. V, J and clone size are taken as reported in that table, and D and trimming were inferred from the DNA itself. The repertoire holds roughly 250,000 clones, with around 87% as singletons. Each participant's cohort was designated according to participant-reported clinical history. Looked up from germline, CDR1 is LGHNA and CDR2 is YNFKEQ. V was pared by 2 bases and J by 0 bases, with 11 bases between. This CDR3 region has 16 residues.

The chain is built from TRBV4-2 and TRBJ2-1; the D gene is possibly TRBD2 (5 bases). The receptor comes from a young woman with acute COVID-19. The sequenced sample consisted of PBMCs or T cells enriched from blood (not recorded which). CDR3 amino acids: CASSQPPSGSYNEQFF. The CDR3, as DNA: TGTGCCAGCAGCCAACCCCCCAGCGGCTCCTACAATGAGCAGTTCTTC.